Below, one T cell receptor (beta chain) is given with its context. Its antigen is unidentified. Libraries were prepared by immunoSEQ multiplex PCR; TCRdb keeps only in-frame clonotypes and omits some of them. The repertoire holds about 220,000 clones, with approximately 90% as singletons. The data are from a study of cytomegalovirus exposure and HLA in healthy donors. The study drew the donors from its roughly 120-subject validation cohort, separate from the 666-subject first cohort. Broader study findings: Whilst most TCR sequences proved rare, a subset of public TCRs occurred across many donors. Using the classifier, cytomegalovirus status was reportedly diagnosed with high specificity and sensitivity. Among TCR beta chains, those listed as cytomegalovirus-associated numbered over 150.

The germline V gene has CDR1 MNHEY and CDR2 SMNVEV (reference sequence). Germline trimming cut 5 bases from V and 12 bases from J; bases unmatched to any gene: 3. The CDR3 sequence is 11 residues long. This clonotype was sampled from a woman between 18 and 29 years old in good health and CMV-seronegative. Sequencing was performed on PBMCs. The V gene is TRBV27, the J gene TRBJ2-1, with 8 nucleotides matching TRBD1. The CDR3 DNA reads as TGTGCCAGCAGTCAGGGGACAGGGCAGTTCTTC. Translating gives CASSQGTGQFF.